This is a list of T cell receptor beta chains from one sample in a study of neurological immune-mediated disorders. TCRdb itself ran the 5' RACE reads through MiXCR, one entry per CDR3 protein. This sample has tens of thousands of distinct CDR3 sequences; roughly a tenth occur once, and the top ten carry roughly 10%. Source material: PBMCs. The receptors originated from a man younger than 40 in good health. Both conserved end residues are trimmed from each CDR3. Fields, in order: clone size, V gene, D gene, CDR3 protein. A D gene is named only where the DNA matches it firmly. Only part of the rows carry a size: once, few, many, or a class if the clone is expanded.

>.|TRBV20-1|TRBD2
SARADGLAGGGLWTDTQY
>many|TRBV12-3/TRBV12-4|TRBD1
ASNQQGAGELF
>many|TRBV4-2|.
ASSQDGGGSGNTIY
>many|TRBV7-8|.
ASSLTGVETQY
>many|TRBV28|.
ASGGPQETYEQY
>many|TRBV20-1|.
SARDRQGRVGEKLF
>many|TRBV20-1|.
SARDQGGRAEQY
>.|TRBV20-1|.
SASPPVASGNTIY
>many|TRBV27|.
ASSFSGLTYEQY
>.|TRBV28|TRBD2
ASSTRTSGLNEQF
>few|TRBV28|.
ASTVEDRVPYNEQF
>many|TRBV5-1|.
ASSPTPVAGRMEPQH
>many|TRBV12-3/TRBV12-4|.
ASSWETTSQPQH
>many|TRBV7-9|.
ASSLASQGSNTEAF
>many|TRBV20-1|TRBD2
SAPLWGGETQY
>few|TRBV5-1|.
ASSPDPASTDTQY
>many|TRBV12-3/TRBV12-4|TRBD1
ASSLGTGNQPQH